The rows below give T cell receptor beta chains drawn from one sample of a study of blood T cell repertoires in COVID-19. Only in-frame clones appear in the TCRdb table, and some are missing; sequencing was by immunoSEQ multiplex PCR. Of 260,000 or so clones in the sample, approximately 85% were seen once. The sequenced material came from peripheral blood. These receptors came from a human donor in a cohort sampled during active COVID-19. The CDR3 runs from the conserved cysteine through the conserved F or W. The D gene is left open where the match is weak. Size is omitted from some rows. Given values are once, few, many or a class for expanded clones.

j_call	clone_size	v_call	d_call	cdr3_nt	cdr3_aa
TRBJ1-5	-	TRBV14	-	TGTGCCAGCAGCCAAGATTGGAGTCAGCCCCAGCATTTT	CASSQDWSQPQHF
TRBJ1-1	-	TRBV7-9	TRBD1	TGTGCCAGCAGCTTAGGCAGGGGGCGTACGGCTTTCTTT	CASSLGRGRTAFF
TRBJ2-7	-	TRBV5-1	TRBD2	TGCGCCAGCAGCTTGAGCGGGAGGGCCTCCTACGAGCAGTACTTC	CASSLSGRASYEQYF
TRBJ1-1	-	TRBV29-1	TRBD1	TGCAGCGTTCTGACAGGGGGGAACACTGAAGCTTTCTTT	CSVLTGGNTEAFF
TRBJ2-3	-	TRBV6-5	-	TGTGCCAGCGAGCAGGTCGGGGCAGATACGCAGTATTTT	CASEQVGADTQYF
TRBJ2-5	-	TRBV6-5	TRBD1	TGTGCCAGCAGTAAGGTCGACAGGGAGGAGACCCAGTACTTC	CASSKVDREETQYF
TRBJ1-1	-	TRBV9	-	TGTGCCAGCAGCGTCTCCCAGGGATCTTTGGGAACTGAAGCTTTCTTT	CASSVSQGSLGTEAFF
TRBJ2-7	once	TRBV7-2	-	TGTGCCAGCAGCTTAGGCGGGGGCCCCGGCTACGAGCAGTACTTC	CASSLGGGPGYEQYF
TRBJ1-6	-	TRBV7-2	TRBD1	TGTGCCAGCAGCTTAGGGGGGCTTTGGGGTGACAGGGTACAGTCACCCCTCCACTTT	CASSLGGLWGDRVQSPLHF
TRBJ1-5	-	TRBV19	TRBD1	TGTGCCAGTACCTGGGACAGGGGAGTGAGCCAGCCCCAGCATTTT	CASTWDRGVSQPQHF
TRBJ2-5	-	TRBV10-1	TRBD2	TGCGCCAGCAGTGAAGCGGGGGGGCAAGAGACCCAGTACTTC	CASSEAGGQETQYF
TRBJ2-5	-	TRBV7-9	TRBD2	TGTGCCAGCAGCTTGACTAGCGGGAGAACATCGGAGACCCAGTACTTC	CASSLTSGRTSETQYF
TRBJ2-7	once	TRBV6-2/TRBV6-3	TRBD2	TGTGCCAGCAGTTACTCTCGGACTAGCGGGCACTACGAGCAGTACTTC	CASSYSRTSGHYEQYF
TRBJ2-7	-	TRBV5-6	-	TGTGCCAGCAGCTGGGGGAGACAGGCGATCTACGAGCAGTACTTC	CASSWGRQAIYEQYF
TRBJ2-7	-	TRBV19	-	TGTGCCAGTAGTATAATATCACCCGGCGGGTACGAGCAGTACTTC	CASSIISPGGYEQYF
TRBJ2-7	-	TRBV11-3	TRBD2	TGTGCCAGCAGCCTAGCGGGGGGGACCTCCTACGAGCAGTACTTC	CASSLAGGTSYEQYF